This paragraph covers one T cell receptor (beta chain) sequence. Its antigen is unknown. Analysis merged second doses at about 4 or about 12 weeks. Trimming stripped 2 bases from V and 3 bases from J, with 7 bases between. This CDR3 is built from 13 residues. Per the germline V gene, CDR1 is SGHTA and CDR2 is FQGTGA. The entry originates in a study of T cell responses to AZD1222 COVID-19 vaccine. The method was immunoSEQ multiplex PCR; TCRdb's version includes in-frame clones alone and lacks a portion of them. The sample has about 270,000 clones, about 94% seen once. Overall study findings and caveats: Spike-specific TCR depth and breadth grew after two AZD1222 doses. Only 5 or 6 people who got AZD1222 tested seropositive at baseline. Donors skewed white British and female; clonal diversity was possibly underestimated.

V is TRBV7-3 and J is TRBJ1-1; D unresolved. Sequenced material: peripheral blood, taken 28 days after the second AZD1222 dose. This TCR came from an adult who received the AZD1222 COVID-19 vaccine. The CDR3 spells CASSLGSDTEAFF. CDR3 sequence (DNA): TGTGCCAGCAGCTTAGGGTCGGACACTGAAGCTTTCTTT.